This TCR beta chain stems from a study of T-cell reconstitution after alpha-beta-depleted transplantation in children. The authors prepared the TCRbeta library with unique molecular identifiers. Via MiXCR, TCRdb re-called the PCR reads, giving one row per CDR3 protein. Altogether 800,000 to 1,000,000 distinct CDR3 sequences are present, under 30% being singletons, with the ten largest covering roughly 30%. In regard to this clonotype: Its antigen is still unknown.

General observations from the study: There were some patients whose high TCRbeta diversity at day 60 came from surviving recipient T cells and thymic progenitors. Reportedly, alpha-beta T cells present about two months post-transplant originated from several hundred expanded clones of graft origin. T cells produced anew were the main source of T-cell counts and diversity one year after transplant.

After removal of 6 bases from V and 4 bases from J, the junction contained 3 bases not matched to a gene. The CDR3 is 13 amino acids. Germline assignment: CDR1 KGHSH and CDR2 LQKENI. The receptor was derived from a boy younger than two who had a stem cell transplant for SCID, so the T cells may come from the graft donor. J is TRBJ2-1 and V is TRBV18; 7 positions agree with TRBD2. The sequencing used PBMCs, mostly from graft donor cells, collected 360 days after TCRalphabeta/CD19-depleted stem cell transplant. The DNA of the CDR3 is TGTGCCAGCTCCTTACTAGCGTACAATGAGCAGTTCTTC. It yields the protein CASSLLAYNEQFF.